One sample yielded the 26 T cell receptor beta chains listed below, sequenced in a study of CD8+CD57+ T cells in acquired aplastic anemia. Those patients picked for sequencing had displayed CD8+CD57+ cell expansion on flow cytometry. Genomic DNA was employed as the template in profiling TCR beta VDJ and CDR3. Using its own MiXCR run on the reads, TCRdb lists one record per CDR3 protein. In the table there are approximately 260,000 distinct CDR3 sequences, around 82% of which are singletons. Sequencing input: sorted CD4+, CD8+, or CD8+CD57+ T cells (not recorded which) from PBMCs. These receptor sequences come from a human donor with aplastic anemia.

With regard to this clonotype: The junction and the germline gene differ at one end; a read error may be behind it. CDR3: CASSVDRTGTDTQYF. Written as DNA, the CDR3 is TGTGCCAGCAGCGTAGATCGGACAGGCACAGATACGCAGTATTTT. The chain combines TRBV11-3 with TRBJ2-3; possibly TRBD1 for D (6 bases). Per germline, CDR1 SGHNT and CDR2 YENEEA. The length of the CDR3 is 15 residues.

The V call is TRBV5-5, the J call TRBJ2-1; D not resolved. This CDR3 comprises 14 residues. Germline V gene sequence: CDR1 SGHKS, CDR2 YYEKEE (reference sequence). V was trimmed by 0 bases and J by 5 bases, leaving 9 bases between them. CDR3 protein: CASSLDSGNNEQFF. The CDR3 region has the DNA TGTGCCAGCAGCTTGGACAGTGGTAACAATGAGCAGTTCTTC.

This clonotype was observed a few times. The chain is built from TRBV7-3 and TRBJ2-1; tentative D call: TRBD2 (6 bases). There are 16 residues in the CDR3. V lost 6 bases to trimming and J lost 11 bases, with 26 bases between them. Germline V gene sequence: CDR1 SGHTA, CDR2 FQGTGA. The CDR3 is CASSSHGTWGETQQFF. The CDR3 DNA is TGTGCCAGCAGTTCTCACGGGACTTGGGGAGAGACCCAGCAGTTCTTC.

This sequence joins TRBV7-6 and TRBJ2-7, with D perhaps matching TRBD1 or TRBD2 (5 bases each). Germline CDR1 reads SGHVS; CDR2 reads FNYEAQ. Trimming removed 3 bases at V and 3 bases at J, with 24 bases between. This CDR3 comprises 18 residues. CDR3 nucleotide sequence: TGTGCCAGCAGCTTTCGGGGACCTCAGTACGAGCAGTACTACGAGCAGTACGTC. It yields the protein CASSFRGPQYEQYYEQYV.

CDR3 residues: CAISESSGEQNIQYF. The CDR3 DNA follows: TGTGCCATCAGTGAGTCTTCAGGAGAACAAAACATTCAGTACTTC. This chain uses TRBV10-3 with TRBJ2-4; D not certain. CDR3 length: 15 amino acids. V was pared by 0 bases and J by 5 bases, with 11 bases between. Germline assignment: CDR1 ENHRY and CDR2 SYGVKD.

This chain connects TRBV7-8 to TRBJ1-5; tentative D call: TRBD1 (5 bases). The CDR3 covers 15 residues. V shed 1 base and J shed 0 bases, with 7 bases lying between them. Germline assignment: CDR1 SGHVS and CDR2 FQNEAQ. CDR3 DNA: TGTGCCAGCAGCTTAGAGCAGGGTAGCAATCAGCCCCAGCATTTT. This encodes CASSLEQGSNQPQHF.

About this clonotype itself: An end of the junction differs from the germline gene, which may be a read error. This chain joins TRBV9 and TRBJ2-4; the D gene is possibly TRBD2 (6 bases). Germline V gene lookup returns CDR1 SGDLS and CDR2 YYNGEE. This CDR3 is 12 amino acids long. The DNA for the CDR3 is TGTGCCAGCGGAGGAGGGGCGAACACTCAGTACTTC. It encodes CASGGGANTQYF. The whole variable domain, filled in from reference TRBV9 and TRBJ2-4, reads DSGVTQTPKHLITATGQRVTLRCSPRSGDLSVYWYQQSLDQGLQFLIQYYNGEERAKGNILERFSAQQFPDLHSELNLSSLELGDSALYFCASGGGANTQYFGAGTRLSVL.

With regard to this clonotype: With a much larger clone just one base away, this may be a read error. This chain links TRBV11-3 with TRBJ2-2, with D unresolved. Germline CDR1 is SGHNT and CDR2 is YENEEA. V dropped 3 bases and J dropped 8 bases, with 4 bases sitting between them. The CDR3 sequence is 11 residues long. For the CDR3, the DNA is TGTGCCAGCAGCTTCACAGGGGAGCTGTTTTTT. It codes for CASSFTGELFF.

Of note for this clonotype: The conserved phenylalanine or tryptophan is not found at the CDR3 terminus, so this likely reflects a read error. The DNA is left out, because the CDR3 cannot be placed on it with certainty; the CDR3 is given as TCRdb lists it. V usage is TRBV7-7 and J usage is TRBJ2-1; the listed D gene, TRBD1, was not tested against the DNA. Germline V CDR1 and CDR2: SSHAT, FNYEAQ (reference sequence). The CDR3 region is 13 residues in length, termini included. The CDR3 region is CAVLGGGNHEYFL.

On this clonotype itself: Mismatch with germline at one junction end may stem from a read error. V usage is TRBV7-6 and J usage is TRBJ2-7, with D perhaps matching TRBD1 (5 bases). The germline V gene encodes CDR1 SGHVS and CDR2 FNYEAQ. The CDR3 spans 14 residues. The CDR3 bases are TGTGCCAGCACCCACCGGTGGGGCCCCTCCGGGCCCAACTTC. Its protein product is CASTHRWGPSGPNF. The variable domain in full, completed from reference TRBV7-6 and TRBJ2-7, reads GAGVSQSPRYKVTKRGQDVALRCDPISGHVSLYWYRQALGQGPEFLTYFNYEAQQDKSGLPNDRFSAERPEGSISTLTIQRTEQRDSAMYRCASTHRWGPSGPNFGPGTRLTVT.

In this sample, this clonotype turned up a few times. CDR3 in amino acids: CATRTGGHMNTEAFF. In nucleotides, the CDR3 is TGTGCCACCAGAACTGGAGGACACATGAACACTGAAGCTTTCTTT. This chain links TRBV24-1 with TRBJ1-1, with a weak D call TRBD1 (5 bases). Germline assignment: CDR1 KGHDR and CDR2 SFDVKD. Between the trimmed V and J ends, which lost 7 bases and 0 bases, there was a span of 14 bases. The CDR3 length is 15 residues.

This chain links TRBV11-1 with TRBJ2-5, with no clear D. The CDR3 consists of 12 residues. The germline V and J ends were trimmed by 11 bases and 5 bases, with 15 bases remaining between them. The V gene's germline CDR1 is SGHAT and CDR2 FQDESV (reference sequence). DNA for the CDR3: TGTGCCGGAAAGTTAGATAGGGAGACCCAGTACTTC. Amino acid sequence: CAGKLDRETQYF. Using reference TRBV11-1 and TRBJ2-5 for the parts outside the CDR3, the full variable domain is EAEVAQSPRYKITEKSQAVAFWCDPISGHATLYWYRQILGQGPELLVQFQDESVVDDSQLPKDRFSAERLKGVDSTLKIQPAELGDSAMYLCAGKLDRETQYFGPGTRLLVL.

This clonotype is labeled medium-sized. The CDR3 protein is CASVPVGGALLGYTF. The CDR3 region has the DNA TGTGCCAGCGTACCTGTGGGGGGCGCGTTGCTTGGCTACACCTTC. The rearrangement joins TRBV27 to TRBJ1-2, with D tentatively TRBD1 (6 bases). This CDR3 contains 15 residues. The germline CDR1 and CDR2 sequences are MNHEY and SMNVEV (reference sequence). V lost 8 bases to trimming and J lost 7 bases, with 23 bases between them.

This chain joins TRBV5-5 and TRBJ2-1, with 9 bases identical to TRBD2. Germline CDR1 and CDR2: SGHKS and YYEKEE (reference sequence). CDR3 length: 16 residues. Trimming cost V 3 bases and J 8 bases; bases outside gene matches: 12. For the CDR3, the DNA is TGTGCCAGCAGCTCCTCACAGAGCGGGGGGAGCGATGAGCAGTTCTTC. It specifies CASSSSQSGGSDEQFF.

V usage is TRBV5-5 and J usage is TRBJ2-1; D remains ambiguous. Germline CDR1 SGHKS, CDR2 YYEKEE (reference sequence). V was shortened by 0 bases and J by 1 base, with 8 bases between the two germline ends. The CDR3 covers 15 residues. CDR3 sequence: CASSLEVGSYNEQFF. The CDR3 nucleotides read TGTGCCAGCAGCTTGGAAGTAGGATCCTACAATGAGCAGTTCTTC.

Comment on this clonotype: One end of the junction fails to match germline, which may point to a read error. The CDR3 coding sequence is TGTGCCAGCGGCTCCGGGGGCACGGGCTTGCAGTATTTT. This encodes CASGSGGTGLQYF. The chain carries TRBV5-1 and TRBJ2-3; either TRBD1 or TRBD2 may supply D (6 bases each). CDR3 length: 13 amino acids. Germline V gene lookup returns CDR1 SGHRS and CDR2 YFSETQ.

The chain links TRBV6-4 to TRBJ2-3, with TRBD2 matching 10 bases. Germline CDR1 is MRHNA and CDR2 is SNTAGT. This CDR3 contains 15 residues. Losses at the gene ends were 4 bases for V and 3 bases for J; bases not matched to a gene: 4. The CDR3 here is CASSVLAGETDTQYF. The CDR3 region has the DNA TGTGCCAGCAGTGTCCTAGCGGGAGAGACAGATACGCAGTATTTT.

With respect to this clonotype: The junction differs from germline at one of its ends, possibly a read error. The V call is TRBV5-1, the J call TRBJ2-1; D possibly matches TRBD1 or TRBD2 (5 bases each). The CDR3 is 15 amino acids. CDR1 is SGHRS and CDR2 is YFSETQ in the germline V gene. The CDR3 bases are TGTGCCAGCAGCATGGATAGGGACGGCCTCAATGAGCAGTTCTTC. Amino acids: CASSMDRDGLNEQFF.

The rearrangement joins TRBV7-3 to TRBJ2-1; D gene uncertain. The V gene lost 2 bases and the J gene lost 13 bases, with 21 bases spanning the gap. Germline V gene sequence: CDR1 SGHTA, CDR2 FQGTGA. This CDR3 has 15 amino acids. The CDR3 DNA reads as TGTGCCAGCAGCTTAGCTCCAGGCGCGGAAGAGACCCAGTTCTTC. It codes for CASSLAPGAEETQFF.

On this clonotype: Lacking the conserved final phenylalanine or tryptophan, this CDR3 likely reflects a read error. No DNA is shown, since the ends of the CDR3 on it are uncertain; the CDR3 is the one TCRdb lists. CDR3 region: CASSSGRIHKESQ. This sequence joins TRBV7-9 and TRBJ2-7. The CDR3 has 13 amino acids, counting both end residues. Germline loops: CDR1 SEHNR, CDR2 FQNEAQ (reference sequence).

For this clonotype: No DNA is shown, since the ends of the CDR3 on it are uncertain; the CDR3 is the one TCRdb lists. J is TRBJ1-5 and V is TRBV7-2. The CDR3 is 15 amino acids long, termini counted. Germline V CDR1 and CDR2: SGHTA, FQGNSA. The CDR3 reads CASSPRANEQFFGHF.

The chain joins TRBV12-5 to TRBJ1-6; 7 positions agree with TRBD1. The CDR3 totals 16 residues. The V gene end was trimmed by 1 base and the J gene end by 7 bases; junction bases not matched to a gene: 7. Germline V lookup: CDR1 LGHNT, CDR2 FRNRAP. CDR3 amino acids: CASGLAGGGVNSPLHF. The CDR3 nucleotides are TGTGCTAGTGGTTTGGCAGGGGGGGGAGTAAATTCACCCCTCCACTTT.

As regards this clonotype: A read error may produce the germline difference seen at one junction end. This chain joins TRBV7-4 and TRBJ1-6; no definite D call. There are 14 residues in the CDR3. Germline loops: CDR1 SGHVT, CDR2 SQSDAQ. CDR3 in DNA: TGTGCCAGCAGCACCAATCGGCGGGGTTCCCTCCGAGCATTT. Protein product: CASSTNRRGSLRAF.

Concerning this clonotype: One end of the junction fails to match germline, which may point to a read error. The V call is TRBV9, the J call TRBJ2-6, with 7 bases that match TRBD2. The CDR3 has 15 residues. Germline V gene data show CDR1 as SGDLS and CDR2 as YYNGEE. CDR3 nucleotide sequence: TGTGCCAGCAGCGGGGGGGGGAATGGGGCGAACGTCCTGACTTTC. Its translation: CASSGGGNGANVLTF.

About this clonotype: This CDR3 is missing its conserved last phenylalanine or tryptophan, likely due to a read error. It is unclear where the CDR3 begins or ends on the DNA, so no DNA is shown, and the CDR3 is as TCRdb lists it. This rearrangement joins TRBV7-3 to TRBJ2-3; the table's TRBD1 call for D was not verified on the DNA. The CDR3 adds up to 13 amino acids, both ends counted. The germline gives CDR1 SGHTA, CDR2 FQGTGA. Here the CDR3 reads CASSLGRTGKNEA.

In the case of this clonotype: A read error is possible here, since a much larger clone lies one base away. This rearrangement joins TRBV9 to TRBJ2-3; D not resolved. The germline V gene has CDR1 SGDLS and CDR2 YYNGEE. The CDR3 is 14 residues long. CDR3 amino acids: CASSLGSDTQNFDF. CDR3 coding DNA: TGTGCCAGCAGCTTAGGGTCAGATACGCAGAATTTTGATTTT.